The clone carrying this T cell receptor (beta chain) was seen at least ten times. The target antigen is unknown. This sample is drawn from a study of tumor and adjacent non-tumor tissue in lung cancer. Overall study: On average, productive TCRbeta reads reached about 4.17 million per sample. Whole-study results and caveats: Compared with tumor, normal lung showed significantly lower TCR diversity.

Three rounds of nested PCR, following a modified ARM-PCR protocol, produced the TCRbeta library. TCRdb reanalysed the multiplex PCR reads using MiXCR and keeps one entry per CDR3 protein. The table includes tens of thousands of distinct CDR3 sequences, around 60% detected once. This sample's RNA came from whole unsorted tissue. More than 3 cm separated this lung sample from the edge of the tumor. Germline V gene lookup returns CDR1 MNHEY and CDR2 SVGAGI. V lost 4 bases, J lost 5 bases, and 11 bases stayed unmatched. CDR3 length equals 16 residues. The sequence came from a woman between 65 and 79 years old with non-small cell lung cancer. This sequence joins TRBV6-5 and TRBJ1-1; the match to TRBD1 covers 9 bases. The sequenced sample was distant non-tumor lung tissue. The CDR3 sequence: CASSFGTGHLGTEAFF. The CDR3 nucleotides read TGTGCCAGCAGTTTTGGGACAGGGCACCTTGGGACTGAAGCTTTCTTT.